Below, 15 T cell receptor beta chains from the same sample are listed, as sequenced in a study of human T cells and chemical hapten exposure. Sample time point: healthy volunteer bleed at 2 weeks. The authors extracted total RNA from unfractionated whole blood. TCRdb re-derived calls from the RACE reads in MiXCR, one entry per CDR3 protein. Here the sample spans about 93,000 distinct CDR3 sequences, around 9% being singletons. The sequenced sample was whole blood. Receptors were obtained from a female donor in good health. Some clones in this sample may be carry-over from other donors' samples.

This clonotype showed up many times. V gene TRBV6-5 combines with J gene TRBJ2-3; TRBD2 aligns across 10 bases. V gave up 9 bases and J gave up 4 bases; unmatched junction bases: 10. The CDR3 runs 15 residues. The germline V gene has CDR1 MNHEY and CDR2 SVGAGI. The CDR3 DNA is TGTGCCAGTTCCTCCCAAGCGGGAGGGGCAGATACGCAGTATTTT. Encoded protein: CASSSQAGGADTQYF.

This clonotype was counted at least ten times. The chain carries TRBV20-1 and TRBJ2-3; 7 nucleotides agree with TRBD2. V gave up 6 bases and J gave up 1 base; unmatched junction bases: 7. Germline CDR1 and CDR2: DFQATT and SNEGSKA (reference sequence). The CDR3 is 14 amino acids. CDR3 in DNA: TGCAGTGCAAACCCCCTAGCGGGCACAGATACGCAGTATTTT. Translation: CSANPLAGTDTQYF.

This clonotype was seen more than once but under ten times. The chain recombines TRBV12-3 or TRBV12-4 with TRBJ1-1; 8 positions agree with TRBD1. The CDR3 covers 14 residues. J gave up 5 bases and V 5 bases, and 7 bases lay outside the gene matches. The chain's CDR3 is CASSQGQVQTEAFF. In DNA, the CDR3 is TGTGCCAGCAGTCAGGGACAGGTGCAGACTGAAGCTTTCTTT.

This clonotype was seen many times. The chain combines TRBV29-1 with TRBJ2-3; D uncertain. CDR1 and CDR2 from the germline V gene are SQVTM and ANQGSEA. This CDR3 is built from 11 residues. V dropped 1 base and J dropped 6 bases, with 5 bases sitting between them. CDR3 protein: CSVEVEDTQYF. DNA for the CDR3: TGCAGCGTTGAAGTTGAGGATACGCAGTATTTT.

The chain recombines TRBV7-3 with TRBJ2-4; the D is unclear. This CDR3 has 12 amino acids. The V gene's germline CDR1 is SGHTA and CDR2 FQGTGA. Trimming took 4 bases from V and 8 from J, leaving 9 bases between them. CDR3 in DNA: TGTGCCAGCAGCTCCGTAGCTGACATTCAGTACTTC. Residues: CASSSVADIQYF.

This rearrangement joins TRBV27 to TRBJ2-1, with TRBD2 identical over 16 bases. Germline lookup yields CDR1 MNHEY and CDR2 SMNVEV (reference sequence). V trimming: 6 bases; J trimming: 7 bases; junction bases outside the gene matches: 12. This CDR3 has 18 residues. CDR3 DNA sequence: TGTGCCAGCAGGAGGGGGACTAGCGGGAGGGCCATGGTGAATGAGCAGTTCTTC. As protein: CASRRGTSGRAMVNEQFF.

This clonotype was seen more than once but under ten times. This rearrangement joins TRBV2 to TRBJ1-3; D is unclear. The CDR3 spans 15 residues. CDR1 is SNHLY and CDR2 is FYNNEI in the germline V gene. The germline V and J ends were trimmed by 2 bases and 2 bases, with 10 bases remaining between them. CDR3 region: CASSETEYPGNTIYF. The DNA of the CDR3 is TGTGCCAGCAGTGAAACAGAGTATCCTGGAAACACCATATATTTT.

This clonotype was counted many times. The CDR3 DNA is TGTGCCAGCAGTTTGGGACTAGCGGGATTTCACTACGAGCAGTACTTC. Encoded protein: CASSLGLAGFHYEQYF. The V gene is TRBV28, the J gene TRBJ2-7, with TRBD2 matching over 13 bases. V lost 3 bases, J lost 3 bases, and 5 bases stayed unmatched. The germline V gene encodes CDR1 MDHEN and CDR2 SYDVKM. The CDR3 has 16 amino acids.

The chain joins TRBV11-2 to TRBJ2-1; D uncertain. Germline CDR1 and CDR2: SGHAT and FQNNGV. This CDR3 comprises 11 residues. V was clipped by 5 bases and J by 5 bases, with 4 bases between them. The CDR3 DNA follows: TGTGCCAGCAGCCAGAACAATGAGCAGTTCTTC. This translates into CASSQNNEQFF.

The V gene is TRBV6-4, the J gene TRBJ2-1; 9 bases map to TRBD2. This CDR3 contains 15 residues. The germline V gene has CDR1 MRHNA and CDR2 SNTAGT. V was pared by 3 bases and J by 6 bases, with 6 bases of the junction left unmatched. CDR3 nucleotides: TGTGCCAGCAGTGATGGTAGCGGGAGTAGCAATGAGCAGTTCTTC. It codes for CASSDGSGSSNEQFF.

This clonotype was seen only a few times. This sequence joins TRBV11-2 and TRBJ1-1; D may be TRBD1 (5 bases). The length of the CDR3 is 14 residues. Germline CDR1 and CDR2: SGHAT and FQNNGV. V lost 5 bases, J lost 4 bases, and 14 bases lay in between. The CDR3 sequence: CASSHPGAATEAFF. The CDR3 bases are TGTGCCAGCAGCCACCCTGGGGCAGCCACTGAAGCTTTCTTT. Together with reference TRBV11-2 and TRBJ1-1, the CDR3 gives the full variable domain: EAGVAQSPRYKIIEKRQSVAFWCNPISGHATLYWYQQILGQGPKLLIQFQNNGVVDDSQLPKDRFSAERLKGVDSTLKIQPAKLEDSAVYLCASSHPGAATEAFFGQGTRLTVV.

This clonotype was counted many times. This chain joins TRBV6-6 and TRBJ1-2; 7 bases line up with TRBD1. After removal of 2 bases from V and 3 bases from J, the junction contained 12 bases not matched to a gene. Germline assignment: CDR1 MNHNY and CDR2 SVGAGI (reference sequence). The CDR3 has 17 residues. The CDR3 loop reads CASSYDRQGISHYGYTF. The CDR3 DNA reads TGTGCCAGCAGTTACGACCGACAGGGAATTAGTCACTATGGCTACACCTTC.

There are a few counts of this clonotype. The rearrangement joins TRBV3-1 to TRBJ2-1; 9 nucleotides agree with TRBD2. Losses at the gene ends were 1 base for V and 5 bases for J; bases not matched to a gene: 0. The CDR3 runs to 14 residues. The germline V gene has CDR1 LGHDT and CDR2 YNNKEL (reference sequence). The CDR3 reads CASSQGLADNEQFF. The CDR3 coding sequence is TGTGCCAGCAGCCAAGGACTAGCGGACAATGAGCAGTTCTTC.

The chain couples TRBV3-1 to TRBJ2-3; 11 bases line up with TRBD2. CDR1 is LGHDT and CDR2 is YNNKEL in the germline V gene (reference sequence). The CDR3 is 18 amino acids. V dropped 2 bases and J dropped 1; count of bases not matched to a gene: 8. In DNA, the CDR3 is TGTGCCAGCAGCCAAAAAATAGCGGGAGGGCCGCGCACAGATACGCAGTATTTT. Translation gives CASSQKIAGGPRTDTQYF.

This clonotype has more than one count but fewer than ten. V gene TRBV15 combines with J gene TRBJ2-7, with D tentatively TRBD1 or TRBD2 (5 bases each). With 5 bases removed from V and 0 bases from J, the gap between germline ends came to 11 bases. Germline CDR1 reads LNHNV; CDR2 reads YYDKDF (reference sequence). The CDR3 consists of 14 residues. Written as DNA, the CDR3 is TGTGCCACCAGCTGGGGACCAATCTCCTACGAGCAGTACTTC. This sequence encodes CATSWGPISYEQYF.